This T cell receptor (beta chain) was captured by sequencing in a study of resident and recirculating memory T cells in vitiligo. V was pared by 4 bases and J by 2 bases, with 11 bases between. This CDR3 region has 14 residues. CDR1 is LNHDA, CDR2 SQIVND, per germline (reference sequence). The protocol was immunoSEQ multiplex PCR, while the TCRdb copy is restricted to in-frame clones and leaves out a portion. The sample holds about 76,000 clones, roughly 94% seen once. The chain employs TRBV19 and TRBJ2-5, with D perhaps matching TRBD1 (6 bases). The specimen sequenced was blood. This clonotype originated in a male donor with vitiligo. Here the CDR3 DNA reads TGTGCCAGTAGTAACGGAGGACAGCAAGAGACCCAGTACTTC. Translated, it gives CASSNGGQQETQYF.